The next 23 T cell receptor beta chains were all read from a single sample in a study of cytomegalovirus exposure and HLA in healthy donors. Clones were read by immunoSEQ multiplex PCR, and TCRdb kept only the in-frame ones, dropping some. The sample has approximately 180,000 clones, approximately 90% seen once. The specimen was PBMCs. Every receptor here comes from a woman younger than 45 in good health and CMV-seronegative.

J is TRBJ2-7 and V is TRBV9; tentative D call: TRBD1 (7 bases). V dropped 3 bases and J dropped 6 bases, with 16 bases sitting between them. The length of the CDR3 is 14 residues. Germline V gene data show CDR1 as SGDLS and CDR2 as YYNGEE. The CDR3 coding sequence is TGTGCCAGCAGCGAAGACAGGGAGGAAGGCGAGCAGTACTTC. This encodes CASSEDREEGEQYF.

This clone was recorded at least ten times. This chain links TRBV18 with TRBJ1-5; 9 bases map to TRBD1. The CDR3 loop spans 15 amino acids. Germline trimming cut 3 bases from V and 5 bases from J; bases unmatched to any gene: 5. Germline CDR1 KGHSH, CDR2 LQKENI. CDR3 nucleotide sequence: TGTGCCAGCTCACCGAGGACAGGGGCGGATCAGCCCCAGCATTTT. Residues: CASSPRTGADQPQHF.

This rearrangement joins TRBV4-1 to TRBJ1-2; maybe TRBD1 (5 bases). Germline V lookup: CDR1 MGHRA, CDR2 YSYEKL. CDR3 length: 14 residues. The V end lost 2 bases, the J end lost 6 bases, and 13 bases lay between the germline ends. The CDR3 sequence: CASSQQGFGDGYTF. The CDR3 DNA reads as TGCGCCAGCAGCCAACAGGGCTTTGGGGATGGCTACACCTTC.

The gene calls are TRBV6-5 and TRBJ1-5, with 9 bases identical to TRBD1. The trim removed 4 bases at V and 3 bases at J, leaving 4 bases unmatched. Per the germline V gene, CDR1 is MNHEY and CDR2 is SVGAGI. CDR3 length: 15 residues. The DNA for the CDR3 is TGTGCCAGCAGTTCGGGGACAGGGTCCAATCAGCCCCAGCATTTT. Amino acid sequence: CASSSGTGSNQPQHF.

Here the CDR3 reads CAWGEYTGLNTEAFF. DNA of the CDR3: TGTGCCTGGGGGGAATATACAGGATTGAACACTGAAGCTTTCTTT. The chain uses TRBV30 and TRBJ1-1; weak D call: TRBD1 (5 bases). V was cut by 5 bases and J by 0 bases, with 16 bases left in between. CDR3 length: 15 amino acids. Germline CDR1 is GTSNPN and CDR2 is SVGIG (reference sequence).

The chain has TRBV4-1 and TRBJ2-5; 12 bases match TRBD2. Germline V gives CDR1 MGHRA, CDR2 YSYEKL. The CDR3 consists of 19 residues. V lost 1 base, J lost 6 bases, and 15 bases stayed unmatched. In nucleotides, the CDR3 is TGCGCCAGCAGCCAAGGCCTAGCGGGGGGGTCCACGTTCGACAAGACCCAGTACTTC. This codes for CASSQGLAGGSTFDKTQYF.

This chain connects TRBV6-6 to TRBJ2-2; D possibly corresponds to TRBD1 (6 bases). V lost 6 bases and J lost 2, with 13 bases in between. Germline V gene data show CDR1 as MNHNY and CDR2 as SVGAGI (reference sequence). The CDR3 is made up of 15 amino acids. This CDR3 is CASRVLGANTGELFF. The CDR3 DNA reads as TGTGCCAGCAGGGTGTTGGGGGCAAACACCGGGGAGCTGTTTTTT.

The rearrangement links TRBV19 to TRBJ2-1; possible D gene TRBD2, 5 bases. Germline V gene lookup returns CDR1 LNHDA and CDR2 SQIVND (reference sequence). This CDR3 is built from 15 residues. V was shortened by 6 bases and J by 7 bases, with 19 bases between the two germline ends. The CDR3 here is CASSPYSGVGNEQFF. In nucleotides, the CDR3 is TGTGCCAGTAGCCCCTACTCCGGGGTGGGGAATGAGCAGTTCTTC.

This chain links TRBV7-9 with TRBJ2-1; 12 bases match TRBD1. The germline V gene has CDR1 SEHNR and CDR2 FQNEAQ (reference sequence). The V gene end was trimmed by 3 bases and the J gene end by 9 bases; junction bases not matched to a gene: 9. The CDR3 extends over 16 amino acids. In DNA, the CDR3 is TGTGCCAGCAGCTTGCTTCCGGGACAGGGGGCCGGTGAGCAGTTCTTC. Protein product: CASSLLPGQGAGEQFF.

This rearrangement joins TRBV30 to TRBJ2-1; D uncertain. The V gene lost 1 base and the J gene lost 6 bases, with 13 bases spanning the gap. This CDR3 spans 14 amino acids. The germline CDR1 and CDR2 sequences are GTSNPN and SVGIG (reference sequence). The CDR3 spells CAWSERIQVNEQFF. The CDR3 DNA reads TGTGCCTGGAGTGAGAGAATTCAAGTCAATGAGCAGTTCTTC.

The chain uses TRBV30 and TRBJ1-1, with unresolved D. CDR1 is GTSNPN, CDR2 SVGIG, per germline (reference sequence). V lost 2 bases and J lost 4, with 14 bases in between. The CDR3 extends over 14 amino acids. CDR3 protein: CAWSLHSPGTEAFF. CDR3 nucleotide sequence: TGTGCCTGGAGTCTACACTCCCCGGGCACTGAAGCTTTCTTT.

CDR3 coding DNA: TGCGCCAGCAGCTTGTTTGGTAGCGGGGATAAGTACTTC. Its protein product is CASSLFGSGDKYF. This chain links TRBV5-1 with TRBJ2-5, with 8 bases identical to TRBD2. With V trimmed by 1 base and J by 12 bases, 8 bases remained unmatched. This CDR3 contains 13 residues. Germline assignment: CDR1 SGHRS and CDR2 YFSETQ.

The V and J genes are TRBV27 and TRBJ2-1, with D possibly being TRBD1 (6 bases). The CDR3 is 12 amino acids. The ends were cut back, 9 bases at V and 0 bases at J, with 6 bases in the middle. The germline V gene has CDR1 MNHEY and CDR2 SMNVEV (reference sequence). CDR3 nucleotide sequence: TGTGCCAGACAGGGCTCCTACAATGAGCAGTTCTTC. It yields the protein CARQGSYNEQFF.

This sequence joins TRBV27 and TRBJ1-5; D is possibly TRBD1 (5 bases). Between the trimmed V and J ends, which lost 2 bases and 5 bases, there was a span of 13 bases. The germline V gene encodes CDR1 MNHEY and CDR2 SMNVEV (reference sequence). The CDR3 has 15 residues. CDR3 protein: CASSLRAGGDQPQHF. In nucleotides, the CDR3 is TGTGCCAGCAGTTTACGGGCCGGGGGGGATCAGCCCCAGCATTTT.

The CDR3 nucleotides are TGTGCCAGCAGCCACGGGGCCCAGGGGGTGAATGAGCAGTTCTTC. Translation gives CASSHGAQGVNEQFF. The chain employs TRBV6-5 and TRBJ2-1; 7 bases are a match to TRBD1. CDR1 and CDR2 (germline): MNHEY, SVGAGI. V lost 6 bases to trimming and J lost 7 bases; unmatched junction nucleotides: 12. The CDR3 sequence is 15 residues long.

The chain joins TRBV4-2 to TRBJ1-2; D may be TRBD1 (5 bases). The germline gives CDR1 LGHNA, CDR2 YNFKEQ. The CDR3 loop spans 17 amino acids. V was shortened by 0 bases and J by 7 bases, with 21 bases between the two germline ends. CDR3 amino acids: CASSQEPGGTAAGGYTF. Written as DNA, the CDR3 is TGTGCCAGCAGCCAAGAACCCGGGGGGACGGCAGCGGGTGGCTACACCTTC.

The rearrangement links TRBV5-6 to TRBJ2-5; 7 bases map to TRBD1. V dropped 5 bases and J dropped 2; count of bases not matched to a gene: 12. This CDR3 is 16 amino acids long. Germline CDR1 and CDR2: SGHDT and YYEEEE. The CDR3 here is CASSRLGQRPQETQYF. As DNA, the CDR3 is TGTGCCAGCAGTCGTTTGGGACAGAGGCCTCAAGAGACCCAGTACTTC.

The chain couples TRBV11-2 to TRBJ1-1; D possibly corresponds to TRBD1 (6 bases). The ends were cut back, 6 bases at V and 1 base at J, with 21 bases in the middle. The CDR3 is 17 amino acids. The germline gives CDR1 SGHAT, CDR2 FQNNGV. In DNA form, the CDR3 reads TGTGCCAGCAGTTTGAGGGGAACGGGACATAGGAACACTGAAGCTTTCTTT. Translating gives CASSLRGTGHRNTEAFF.

The genes are TRBV30 and TRBJ2-7; no clear D gene. Deletions cut 2 bases from V and 3 bases from J, with 11 bases between. The CDR3 contains 13 residues. Germline V gene sequence: CDR1 GTSNPN, CDR2 SVGIG (reference sequence). The CDR3 DNA reads TGTGCCTGGAGTCCAGACACCAACTACGAGCAGTACTTC. Amino acid sequence: CAWSPDTNYEQYF.

This chain links TRBV5-1 with TRBJ1-3, with TRBD1 matching over 7 bases. V lost 5 bases, J lost 2 bases, and 4 bases stayed unmatched. Germline values: CDR1 SGHRS, CDR2 YFSETQ. This CDR3 has 14 amino acids. Written as DNA, the CDR3 is TGCGCCAGCAGACCAACAGGGGCTGGAAACACCATATATTTT. Translation gives CASRPTGAGNTIYF.

This sequence joins TRBV5-1 and TRBJ2-2; 10 bases map to TRBD1. CDR1 and CDR2 from the germline V gene are SGHRS and YFSETQ. With 5 bases clipped from V and 6 bases from J, the junction kept 7 bases outside the gene matches. The CDR3 loop spans 15 amino acids. CDR3 coding DNA: TGCGCCAGCAGGGCCGGGACAGGGGCCCCCGGGGAGCTGTTTTTT. Translated: CASRAGTGAPGELFF.

This clone was seen only once. This chain links TRBV15 with TRBJ2-5; tentatively, D is TRBD2 (7 bases). Per the germline V gene, CDR1 is LNHNV and CDR2 is YYDKDF (reference sequence). The CDR3 extends over 17 amino acids. V was shortened by 5 bases and J by 0 bases, with 19 bases between the two germline ends. CDR3 loop: CATSGRFRGGYQETQYF. The CDR3 DNA reads as TGTGCCACCAGCGGCAGGTTTAGGGGGGGGTACCAAGAGACCCAGTACTTC. The variable domain in full, with the rest retrieved from reference TRBV15 and TRBJ2-5, is DAMVIQNPRYQVTQFGKPVTLSCSQTLNHNVMYWYQQKSSQAPKLLFHYYDKDFNNEADTPDNFQSRRPNTSFCFLDIRSPGLGDTAMYLCATSGRFRGGYQETQYFGPGTRLLVL.

This chain uses TRBV2 with TRBJ1-1; D uncertain. Germline V gives CDR1 SNHLY, CDR2 FYNNEI. CDR3 length: 14 amino acids. The V end was cut by 8 bases, the J end by 2 bases, with 15 bases between. CDR3 protein: CASRPGTENTEAFF. The CDR3 bases are TGTGCCAGCCGCCCGGGAACAGAAAACACTGAAGCTTTCTTT.